The next 5 T cell receptor beta chains were all read from a single sample in a study of early T cells in non-severe SARS-CoV-2 infection. MiXCR, applied by TCRdb to the 5' RACE reads, yields one record per CDR3 protein. The data show 55,000 to 75,000 distinct CDR3 sequences, more than 9% seen once. Sequenced input: whole blood. The receptors come from an adult who was a healthcare worker with PCR-confirmed SARS-CoV-2 infection or an uninfected control (not recorded which).

This clonotype has a handful of counts. The gene calls are TRBV5-5 and TRBJ2-7, with a weak D call TRBD2 (5 bases). From germline, CDR1 is SGHKS and CDR2 YYEKEE (reference sequence). Trimming cost V 0 bases and J 3 bases, with 10 bases left between them. The CDR3 extends over 14 amino acids. CDR3 nucleotide sequence: TGTGCCAGCAGCTTGGGTCCCCGGGACTACGAGCAGTACTTC. Translating it yields CASSLGPRDYEQYF.

This clonotype appeared many times. The V call is TRBV6-2 or TRBV6-3, the J call TRBJ1-2; D possibly corresponds to TRBD1 (5 bases). V lost 6 bases, J lost 5 bases, and 13 bases lay in between. The CDR3 runs to 13 residues. CDR1 is MNHEY, CDR2 SVGEGT, per germline. The CDR3 coding sequence is TGTGCCAGCAGAAGCTCGGGGCTTTATGGCTACACCTTC. Protein sequence: CASRSSGLYGYTF.

The chain joins TRBV3-1 to TRBJ1-2; D remains ambiguous. The V and J ends lost 3 bases and 2 bases respectively, with 7 bases between them. This CDR3 region has 13 residues. Germline CDR1 reads LGHDT; CDR2 reads YNNKEL (reference sequence). The CDR3: CASSHSPNYGYTF. The CDR3 nucleotides are TGTGCCAGCAGCCATTCCCCGAACTATGGCTACACCTTC.

The sample holds many counts of this clonotype. The chain is built from TRBV9 and TRBJ2-5; D is undetermined. This CDR3 has 16 residues. Trimming left V 3 bases short and J 5 bases short, with 20 bases between. Germline CDR1 is SGDLS and CDR2 is YYNGEE. This chain's CDR3 is CASSASNTRLGETQYF. Written as DNA, the CDR3 is TGTGCCAGCAGCGCATCCAATACCCGACTTGGGGAGACCCAGTACTTC.

This clonotype showed up just a few times. This chain joins TRBV3-1 and TRBJ2-2, with 7 bases lining up with TRBD1. The CDR3 has 16 amino acids. J lost 4 bases, V lost 4 bases, and 9 bases had no gene match. Germline CDR1 LGHDT, CDR2 YNNKEL (reference sequence). This chain's CDR3 is CASSRRQGDITGELFF. As DNA, the CDR3 is TGTGCCAGCAGCCGGCGACAGGGAGACATCACCGGGGAGCTGTTTTTT.